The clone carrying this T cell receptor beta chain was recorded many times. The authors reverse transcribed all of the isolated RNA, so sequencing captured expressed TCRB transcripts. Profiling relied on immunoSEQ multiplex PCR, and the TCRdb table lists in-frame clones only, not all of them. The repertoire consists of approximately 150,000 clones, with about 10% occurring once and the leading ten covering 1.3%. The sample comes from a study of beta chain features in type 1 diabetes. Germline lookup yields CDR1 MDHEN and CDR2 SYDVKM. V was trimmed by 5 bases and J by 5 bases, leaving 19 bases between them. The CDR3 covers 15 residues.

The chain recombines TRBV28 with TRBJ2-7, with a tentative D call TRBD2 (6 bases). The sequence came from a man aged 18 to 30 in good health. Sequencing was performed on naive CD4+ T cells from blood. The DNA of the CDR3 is TGTGCCAGCAGTCTCCTCGGGCCGGGCGGGGACGAGCAGTACTTC. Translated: CASSLLGPGGDEQYF.